This record looks at one T cell receptor (beta chain) sequence and its context. Germline V gene sequence: CDR1 MNHEY, CDR2 SVGEGT. Trimming took 2 bases from V and 2 from J, leaving 6 bases between them. The CDR3 has 13 amino acids. The data belong to a study of patients and donors after allogeneic stem cell transplantation. One entry per CDR3 protein results from TCRdb running MiXCR on the RT-PCR reads. The repertoire holds under 200,000 distinct CDR3 sequences, with approximately 25% as singletons. The rearrangement joins TRBV6-2 or TRBV6-3 to TRBJ1-1; D unresolved. Sequencing was performed on blood, either unsorted or a sorted T cell fraction (not recorded which). This clonotype originated in a human donor who was either an allogeneic HSCT recipient or a stem cell or donor lymphocyte infusion donor (not recorded which). It is not recorded whose cells these are; they may come from a transplant donor. This chain's CDR3 is CASSYGYNTEAFF. The CDR3 nucleotides read TGTGCCAGCAGTTACGGGTACAACACTGAAGCTTTCTTT.